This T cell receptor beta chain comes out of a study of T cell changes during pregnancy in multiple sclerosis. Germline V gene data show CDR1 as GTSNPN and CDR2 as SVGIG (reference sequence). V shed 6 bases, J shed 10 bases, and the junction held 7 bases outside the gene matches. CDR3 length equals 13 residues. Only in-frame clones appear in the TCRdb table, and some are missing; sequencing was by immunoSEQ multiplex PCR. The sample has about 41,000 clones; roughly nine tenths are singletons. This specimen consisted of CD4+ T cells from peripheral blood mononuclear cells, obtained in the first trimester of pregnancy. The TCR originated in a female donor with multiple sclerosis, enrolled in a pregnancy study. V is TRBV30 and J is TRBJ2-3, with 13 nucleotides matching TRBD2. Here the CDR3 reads CACSGTSGISQYF. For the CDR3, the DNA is TGTGCCTGCTCCGGGACTAGCGGGATTTCGCAGTATTTT.